This T cell receptor (beta chain) was recovered during a study of yellow fever vaccine responses in identical twins. Findings of the study overall: The authors reported partly convergent, partly personalized vaccine responses in identical twins.

A note on this clonotype: No antigen is known for it.

A single record per CDR3 protein comes from TCRdb applying MiXCR to the RT-PCR reads. The sample lists 810 or so distinct CDR3 sequences, 81% occurring once. V was trimmed by 3 bases and J by 1 base, leaving 0 bases between them. The CDR3 loop spans 11 amino acids. CDR1 and CDR2 (germline): KGHSH, LQKENI. This TCR was sampled from a female donor who received the yellow fever vaccine. The starting material was T cells from blood (PBMCs), unsorted or a sorted subset (not recorded which), obtained before or after yellow fever vaccination (not recorded which). The rearrangement uses TRBV18 and TRBJ2-5; D unresolved. This CDR3 reads CASSPQETQYF. Written as DNA, the CDR3 is TGTGCCAGCTCACCCCAAGAGACCCAGTACTTC.